The clone carrying this T cell receptor (beta chain) occurred once. The germline gives CDR1 SEHNR, CDR2 FQNEAQ (reference sequence). The CDR3 is 14 residues long. V was shortened by 6 bases and J by 0 bases, with 9 bases between the two germline ends. Data came from immunoSEQ multiplex PCR; TCRdb stores just in-frame clones and leaves some out. The sample records nearly 200,000 clones, about 89% being singletons. These data originate in a study of control samples from healthy donors and cancer patients. The sequence came from a man aged 25 to 45 in good health. The chain uses TRBV7-9 and TRBJ2-1, with a weak D call TRBD1 (5 bases). The sample comprised blood. CDR3 residues: CASSPDSSYNEQFF. The CDR3 nucleotides read TGTGCCAGCAGTCCCGACAGCTCCTACAATGAGCAGTTCTTC.